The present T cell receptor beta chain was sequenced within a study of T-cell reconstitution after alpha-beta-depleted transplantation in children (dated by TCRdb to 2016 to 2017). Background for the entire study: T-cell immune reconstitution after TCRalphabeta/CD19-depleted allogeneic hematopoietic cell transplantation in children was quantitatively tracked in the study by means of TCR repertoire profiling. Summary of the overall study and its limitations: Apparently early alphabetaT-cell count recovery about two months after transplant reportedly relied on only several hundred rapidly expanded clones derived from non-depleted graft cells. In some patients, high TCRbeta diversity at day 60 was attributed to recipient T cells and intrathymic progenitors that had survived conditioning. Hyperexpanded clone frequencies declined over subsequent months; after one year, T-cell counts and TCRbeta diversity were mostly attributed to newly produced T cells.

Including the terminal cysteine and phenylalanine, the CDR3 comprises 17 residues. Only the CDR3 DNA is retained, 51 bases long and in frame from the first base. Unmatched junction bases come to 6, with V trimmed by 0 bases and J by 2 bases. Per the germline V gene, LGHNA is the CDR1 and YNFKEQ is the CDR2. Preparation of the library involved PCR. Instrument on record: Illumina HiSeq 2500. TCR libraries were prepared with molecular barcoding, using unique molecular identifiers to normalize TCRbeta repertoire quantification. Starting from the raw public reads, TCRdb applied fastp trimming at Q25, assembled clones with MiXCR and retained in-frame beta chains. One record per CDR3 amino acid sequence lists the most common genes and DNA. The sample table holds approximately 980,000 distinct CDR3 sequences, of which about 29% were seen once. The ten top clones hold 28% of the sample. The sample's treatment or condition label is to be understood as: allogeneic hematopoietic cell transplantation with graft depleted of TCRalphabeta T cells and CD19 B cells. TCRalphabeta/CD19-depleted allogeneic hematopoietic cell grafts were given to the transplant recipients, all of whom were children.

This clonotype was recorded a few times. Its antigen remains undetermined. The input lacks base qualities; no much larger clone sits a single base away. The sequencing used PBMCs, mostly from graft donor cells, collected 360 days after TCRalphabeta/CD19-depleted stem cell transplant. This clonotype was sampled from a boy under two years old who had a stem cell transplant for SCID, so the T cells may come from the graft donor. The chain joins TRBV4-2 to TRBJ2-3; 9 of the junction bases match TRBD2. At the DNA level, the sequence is TGTGCCAGCAGCCAAGACCCGGGACTAGCTGCCACAGATACGCAGTATTTT. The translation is CASSQDPGLAATDTQYF.